The rows below give T cell receptor beta chains drawn from one sample of a study of shared clonotypes between healthy human individuals. Sequencing was performed with immunoSEQ multiplex PCR; in TCRdb, only in-frame clones are kept and a portion is missing. The repertoire holds millions of clones, with about 93% as singletons. The source material was naive CD8+ T cells from PBMCs. The receptors come from a man aged 18 to 30 in good health. Some clones in this sample may be carry-over from other donors' samples. Both conserved end residues are part of each CDR3. Fields, in order: V gene, clone size, J gene, D gene, CDR3 protein, CDR3 DNA. D genes are given only for firm matches. Clone size appears in some rows only: once, few, many, or a class for an expanded clone.

TRBV9	-	TRBJ1-2	-	CASSGLYGYTF	TGTGCCAGCAGCGGCCTATATGGCTACACCTTC
TRBV27	-	TRBJ2-7	TRBD1	CASSLSGTGIEQYF	TGTGCCAGCAGTTTATCGGGGACAGGGATCGAGCAGTACTTC
TRBV29-1	once	TRBJ2-3	TRBD2	CSVVGLGEGYTQYF	TGCAGCGTTGTCGGACTAGGGGAGGGGTATACGCAGTATTTT
TRBV30	-	TRBJ1-2	-	CAWIGQPHYGYTF	TGTGCCTGGATAGGACAGCCCCACTATGGCTACACCTTC
TRBV28	-	TRBJ2-7	TRBD2	CASSLDLAGEPYEQYF	TGTGCCAGCAGTTTAGACCTAGCGGGAGAGCCCTACGAGCAGTACTTC
TRBV2	-	TRBJ2-7	TRBD1	CASSDLTGGYEQYF	TGTGCCAGCAGTGACCTGACAGGGGGCTACGAGCAGTACTTC
TRBV27	few	TRBJ2-1	-	CASSLWGGRVPYNEQFF	TGTGCCAGCAGTTTATGGGGAGGTAGGGTACCCTACAATGAGCAGTTCTTC
TRBV4-3	-	TRBJ2-1	TRBD2	CASSLYSGTRVFNEQFF	TGCGCCAGCAGCCTGTACTCCGGGACTAGGGTTTTCAATGAGCAGTTCTTC
TRBV12-2	-	TRBJ2-1	-	CATPPKVTEQFF	TGTGCAACTCCCCCCAAGGTCACTGAGCAGTTCTTC
TRBV27	-	TRBJ2-5	-	CASSLSPGHQKYF	TGTGCCAGCAGTTTATCGCCGGGACATCAAAAGTACTTC